The 4 T cell receptor beta chains in this list originate from one sample, sequenced in a study of blood T cells in healthy people across ages (dated by TCRdb to the mid-2010s). The library was generated by 5' RACE. For sequencing, an Illumina HiSeq 2500 was employed. The second PCR ran for roughly 6 to 11 cycles and used a J-beta primer mix along with a sample-barcoded 5' primer. The public reads were reprocessed in TCRdb via fastp at Q25 and MiXCR, keeping in-frame beta chains. Every distinct CDR3 protein forms one entry, paired with its most common genes and DNA. The sample has about 800,000 distinct CDR3 sequences on record, 20% to 30% of them singletons. Approximately 4% of the sample is taken by the ten largest. A further study also used this sample, focusing on T cells of mothers and their children.

Sequencing input: blood. All receptors come from a boy younger than 18 in good health.

This clonotype occurred a few times. The rearrangement uses TRBV4-1 and TRBJ2-5, with D perhaps TRBD1 (5 bases). CDR3 length equals 15 residues. The germline V gene encodes CDR1 MGHRA and CDR2 YSYEKL. With 0 bases removed from V and 5 bases from J, the gap between germline ends came to 13 bases. CDR3 protein: CASSQEGAGWETQYF. The CDR3 DNA reads TGCGCCAGCAGCCAAGAAGGGGCAGGCTGGGAGACCCAGTACTTC.

This clonotype was detected a few times. The rearrangement joins TRBV12-3 or TRBV12-4 to TRBJ1-6; 7 nucleotides match TRBD1. V shed 8 bases and J 14 bases; nucleotides not matched to a gene: 9. This CDR3 is built from 12 residues. CDR3 in amino acids: CASQDRPGTLHF. The CDR3 DNA sequence: TGTGCCAGCCAGGACAGGCCGGGCACCCTCCACTTT.

The genes are TRBV20-1 and TRBJ1-2, with 7 bases aligning to TRBD1. This CDR3 spans 14 amino acids. The V gene end was trimmed by 2 bases and the J gene end by 4 bases; junction bases not matched to a gene: 7. CDR1 is DFQATT, CDR2 SNEGSKA, per germline (reference sequence). Here the CDR3 DNA reads TGCAGTGCTAGAATGACAGGGCTTGCCTATGGCTACACCTTC. This codes for CSARMTGLAYGYTF.

This clonotype was counted only a few times. CDR3 sequence (DNA): TGCAGTGCTAGAGGGGCTGGGGCCAACGTCCTGACTTTC. Translation gives CSARGAGANVLTF. The chain couples TRBV20-1 to TRBJ2-6; D call uncertain. CDR3 length equals 13 residues. Germline values: CDR1 DFQATT, CDR2 SNEGSKA (reference sequence). Trimming removed 1 base from V and 2 bases from J, with 3 bases in between.